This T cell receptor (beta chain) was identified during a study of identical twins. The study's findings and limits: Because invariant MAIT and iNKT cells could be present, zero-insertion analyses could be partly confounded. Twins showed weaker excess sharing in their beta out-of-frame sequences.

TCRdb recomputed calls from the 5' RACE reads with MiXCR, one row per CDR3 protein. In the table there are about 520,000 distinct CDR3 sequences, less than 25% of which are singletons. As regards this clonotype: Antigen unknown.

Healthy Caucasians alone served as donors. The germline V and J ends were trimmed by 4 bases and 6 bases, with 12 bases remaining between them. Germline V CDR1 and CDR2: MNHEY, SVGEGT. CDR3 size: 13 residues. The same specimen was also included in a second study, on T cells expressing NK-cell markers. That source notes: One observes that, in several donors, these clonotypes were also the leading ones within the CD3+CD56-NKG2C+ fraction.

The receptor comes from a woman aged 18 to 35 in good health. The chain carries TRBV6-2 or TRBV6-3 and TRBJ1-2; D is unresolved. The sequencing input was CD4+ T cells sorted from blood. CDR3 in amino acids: CASSSRGRHGYTF. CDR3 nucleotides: TGTGCCAGCAGTTCACGTGGCCGGCATGGCTACACCTTC.